Listed below are T cell receptor beta chains from one sample, sequenced in a study of type 1 and type 2 diabetes patients. One entry per CDR3 protein, called by TCRdb with MiXCR from the multiplex PCR reads. This table has 270,000 or so distinct CDR3 sequences, 40% to 50% appearing once. The material sequenced was peripheral blood mononuclear cells (PBMCs). The origin of the receptors is a man aged 18-30 years with type 2 diabetes. Both conserved end residues are part of each CDR3. D genes are given only for firm matches. Size is omitted from some rows. Given values are once, few, many or a class for expanded clones.

length: 13
D: .
size: .
J: TRBJ2-7
V: TRBV20-1
DNA: TGCAGTGCCACAACTAGTCACTCCTACGAGCAGTACTTC
CDR3: CSATTSHSYEQYF

length: 12
D: .
size: .
J: TRBJ1-2
V: TRBV7-9
DNA: TGTGCCAGCAGCCGGGGGGCAGCTGGCTACACCTTC
CDR3: CASSRGAAGYTF

length: 15
D: .
size: once
J: TRBJ2-3
V: TRBV15
DNA: TGTGCCACCAGCAGAGATCAGCGAGCCACAGATACGCAGTATTTT
CDR3: CATSRDQRATDTQYF

length: 15
D: .
size: .
J: TRBJ2-7
V: TRBV20-1
DNA: TGCAGTGCTAGTATAGTCGCGGTCCGCCAGGGCGAGCAGTACTTC
CDR3: CSASIVAVRQGEQYF

length: 16
D: .
size: once
J: TRBJ2-5
V: TRBV11-3
DNA: TGTGCCAGCAGCTTAGGCACAGGGAGTTCAGAAGAGACCCAGTACTTC
CDR3: CASSLGTGSSEETQYF

length: 16
D: TRBD2
size: .
J: TRBJ2-3
V: TRBV28
DNA: TGTGCCAGCAGCACCGGGACTAGCGGGAGGGTAGTGACGCAGTATTTT
CDR3: CASSTGTSGRVVTQYF

length: 16
D: TRBD1
size: .
J: TRBJ2-3
V: TRBV7-8
DNA: TGTGCCAGCAGCTTTCGGACAGGGGGGCCCACAGATACGCAGTATTTT
CDR3: CASSFRTGGPTDTQYF

length: 13
D: .
size: .
J: TRBJ1-2
V: TRBV19
DNA: TGTGCCAGTAATCCCGGGGACCGTCCGAGCTACACCTTC
CDR3: CASNPGDRPSYTF

length: 15
D: .
size: many
J: TRBJ2-7
V: TRBV2
DNA: TGTGCCAGCAGTGACCAACCGGGGCCGGGGAACGAGCAGTACTTC
CDR3: CASSDQPGPGNEQYF

length: 15
D: .
size: few
J: TRBJ2-3
V: TRBV7-2
DNA: TGTGCCAGCAGCCTCCAGCGCAGAATCACAGATACGCAGTATTTT
CDR3: CASSLQRRITDTQYF

length: 13
D: .
size: many
J: TRBJ2-1
V: TRBV25-1
DNA: TGTGCCAGCAGACAGCCTCTATCCAATGAGCAGTTCTTC
CDR3: CASRQPLSNEQFF

length: 12
D: TRBD1
size: once
J: TRBJ2-5
V: TRBV13
DNA: TGTGCCAGCAGCCAGGGGGCGGAGACCCAGTACTTC
CDR3: CASSQGAETQYF

length: 11
D: .
size: .
J: TRBJ2-3
V: TRBV10-1
DNA: TGTGCCACGGCGTCTCGGGACTCCCTGTATTTT
CDR3: CATASRDSLYF

length: 12
D: .
size: few
J: TRBJ2-1
V: TRBV19
DNA: TGTGCCACCGGGGCGGGGATCGATGAGCAGTTCTTC
CDR3: CATGAGIDEQFF

length: 11
D: TRBD2
size: .
J: TRBJ2-7
V: TRBV2
DNA: TGTGCCAGCCGGGGGGGGACAGAGCAGTACTTC
CDR3: CASRGGTEQYF

length: 16
D: TRBD1
size: many
J: TRBJ2-7
V: TRBV6-1
DNA: TGTGCCAGCAGTGGCGCCGAGGACAGGGAAACCTACGAGCAGTACTTC
CDR3: CASSGAEDRETYEQYF